Listed below are T cell receptor beta chains from one sample, sequenced in a study of blood T cell repertoires in COVID-19. This table comes from immunoSEQ multiplex PCR, and its TCRdb copy is limited to in-frame clones, with some not included. The table records approximately 80,000 clones, under 90% of them present only once. Sequencing was carried out using peripheral blood. The receptor source for this set is a man older than 75 with acute or convalescent COVID-19. Each CDR3 is given with its conserved first and last residue. A D gene is named only where the DNA matches it firmly. Not all rows give a size; the values are once, few, many and, for expanded clones, a class.

NA | TRBJ2-5 | TRBD2 | TRBV7-2 | TGTGCCAGCAGCTTAGCCTTCGCGGGAGGAAACCAAGAGACCCAGTACTTC | CASSLAFAGGNQETQYF
NA | TRBJ1-1 | TRBD1 | TRBV30 | TGTGCCTGGGCGGGACAGGAGGACACTGAAGCTTTCTTT | CAWAGQEDTEAFF
NA | TRBJ1-3 | NA | TRBV6-1 | TGTGCCAGCAGTCAGTCTAGCTCTGGAAACACCATATATTTT | CASSQSSSGNTIYF
NA | TRBJ2-3 | TRBD2 | TRBV7-9 | TGTGCCAGCAGCTTATTGGCGGGAGGTATAGCAGATACGCAGTATTTT | CASSLLAGGIADTQYF
NA | TRBJ2-5 | TRBD2 | TRBV7-6 | TGTGCCAGCAGCCAGTGGCGGGAGGGCGCAGAGACCCAGTACTTC | CASSQWREGAETQYF
NA | TRBJ1-1 | TRBD1 | TRBV18 | TGTGCCAGCTCACCACTTGGGACAGGGGGGAGAACCACTGAAGCTTTCTTT | CASSPLGTGGRTTEAFF
NA | TRBJ1-6 | TRBD1 | TRBV18 | TGTGCCAGCTCACATGGGACAGTCGATGGTTCACCCCTCCACTTT | CASSHGTVDGSPLHF
NA | TRBJ1-4 | NA | TRBV10-3 | TGTGCCATCAGTGACTCCACAGGTTACGGTGAAAAACTGTTTTTT | CAISDSTGYGEKLFF
NA | TRBJ2-3 | TRBD2 | TRBV18 | TGTGCCAGCTCGGGGCTAGCGGACACAGATACGCAGTATTTT | CASSGLADTDTQYF
NA | TRBJ2-1 | NA | TRBV20-1 | TGCAGTGGTACAGCCAATGAGCAGTTCTTC | CSGTANEQFF
NA | TRBJ2-7 | NA | TRBV7-9 | TGTGCCAGCAGCTTAGCCAGCCAGCCCGCGGCCTACGAGCAGTACTTC | CASSLASQPAAYEQYF
NA | TRBJ2-3 | NA | TRBV29-1 | TGCAGCGTTGAAGACAGGGGAGATACGCAGTATTTT | CSVEDRGDTQYF
NA | TRBJ2-7 | TRBD2 | TRBV5-6 | TGTGCCAGCAGCCCGGGACTAGCGGGAGGGAGCGAGCAGTACTTC | CASSPGLAGGSEQYF
NA | TRBJ1-2 | NA | TRBV28 | TGTGCCACTCGAAGGGGGAACTATGGCTACACCTTC | CATRRGNYGYTF
NA | TRBJ2-5 | TRBD2 | TRBV5-4 | TGTGCCAGCAGCTCCGGGACTAGCGGGAGTAGAGTGTCGGAGACCCAGTACTTC | CASSSGTSGSRVSETQYF
NA | TRBJ2-3 | TRBD2 | TRBV5-6 | TGTGCCAGCAGCTTGGCGAGCGGGAGCTTGGTAGATACGCAGTATTTT | CASSLASGSLVDTQYF
NA | TRBJ2-7 | TRBD2 | TRBV3-1/TRBV3-2 | TGTGCCAGCAGCCCGACCCGGTGGACTAGCGGGAGGGCCGTCGAGCAGTACTTC | CASSPTRWTSGRAVEQYF
NA | TRBJ2-5 | TRBD1 | TRBV18 | TGTGCCAGCTCACCGTGGCAGGGACAGGAGACCCAGTACTTC | CASSPWQGQETQYF
NA | TRBJ1-2 | NA | TRBV28 | TGTGCCAGCAGTTTGCGGTTATATGGCTACACCTTC | CASSLRLYGYTF
NA | TRBJ2-2 | NA | TRBV5-1 | TGCGCCAGCAGCTTTCTCATAGTCACGAACACCGGGGAGCTGTTTTTT | CASSFLIVTNTGELFF
NA | TRBJ2-3 | NA | TRBV18 | TGTGCCAGCTCACCCGCAGCGTCGGACACAGATACGCAGTATTTT | CASSPAASDTDTQYF
once | TRBJ2-1 | NA | TRBV2 | TGTGCCAGCAGGTCCATCAATGAGCAGTTCTTC | CASRSINEQFF
NA | TRBJ2-3 | TRBD2 | TRBV6-1 | TGTGCCAGCAGTGAATTAGGGGGACTAGCGTCAGATACGCAGTATTTT | CASSELGGLASDTQYF
NA | TRBJ1-6 | NA | TRBV28 | TGTGCCAGCAGGCCCGACAGATATAATTCACCCCTCCACTTT | CASRPDRYNSPLHF
NA | TRBJ2-7 | NA | TRBV5-1 | TGCGCCAGCAGCGGAAGCAACGGAGGGGCCTACGAGCAGTACTTC | CASSGSNGGAYEQYF
NA | TRBJ1-2 | NA | TRBV6-1 | TGTGCCAGCAGTGAAACAGGGATTTTGCTGCTCTATGGCTACACCTTC | CASSETGILLLYGYTF
NA | TRBJ2-7 | NA | TRBV7-9 | TGTGCCAGCAGCTGGGGCACTCGAACCTACGAGCAGTACTTC | CASSWGTRTYEQYF
NA | TRBJ2-2 | NA | TRBV24-1 | TGTGCCACCAGTGATTCCGCTAGCGCCTGGGACACCGGGGAGCTGTTTTTT | CATSDSASAWDTGELFF
NA | TRBJ2-2 | TRBD2 | TRBV5-1 | TGCGCCAGTTTAGCGGGTGCCGCGAACACCGGGGAGCTGTTTTTT | CASLAGAANTGELFF
NA | TRBJ2-7 | TRBD2 | TRBV30 | TGTGCCACCCCAACCCGTAGCGGGAGTATCAACGAGCAGTACTTC | CATPTRSGSINEQYF
few | TRBJ1-5 | TRBD1 | TRBV29-1 | TGCAGCGCCGCGACAGGGGGTGACGGGGGAAATCAGCCCCAGCATTTT | CSAATGGDGGNQPQHF
NA | TRBJ1-2 | TRBD1 | TRBV5-5 | TGTGCCAGCAGCTTGGCAATGGGCGGGACAGTCGGCTACACCTTC | CASSLAMGGTVGYTF
NA | TRBJ2-5 | NA | TRBV5-1 | TGCGCCAGCAGCTTCGCGGGACTCCAAGAGACCCAGTACTTC | CASSFAGLQETQYF
NA | TRBJ2-5 | NA | TRBV6-5 | TGTGCCAGCAGTTCCCTTACGTCGGGGGATCGAGAGACCCAGTACTTC | CASSSLTSGDRETQYF
NA | TRBJ2-1 | TRBD1 | TRBV5-1 | TGCGCCAGCAGCTTGGGGGACAGGGTTGGGAATGAGCAGTTCTTC | CASSLGDRVGNEQFF
few | TRBJ2-1 | NA | TRBV7-2 | TGTGCCAGCAGCTTAGGGACAGCTAATGAGCAGTTCTTC | CASSLGTANEQFF
NA | TRBJ1-6 | NA | TRBV6-5 | TGTGCCAGCATGAGACAGATTAATTCACCCCTCCACTTT | CASMRQINSPLHF
NA | TRBJ1-5 | NA | TRBV27 | TGTGCCAGCAGTCCCCGAGGGCCTTATAGCAATCAGCCCCAGCATTTT | CASSPRGPYSNQPQHF
NA | TRBJ2-7 | NA | TRBV10-3 | TGTGCCATCAGTGAGTCGACAGCATACGAGCAGTACTTC | CAISESTAYEQYF
once | TRBJ2-7 | TRBD1 | TRBV4-3 | TGCGCCAGCAGCCAAGATAGGGGGCTCGGACAGGGGACCTACGAGCAGTACTTC | CASSQDRGLGQGTYEQYF
NA | TRBJ2-7 | TRBD2 | TRBV5-1 | TGCGCCAGCAGCTTCCACTTGGGAGGGCCGGGGGGATCCTACGAGCAGTACTTC | CASSFHLGGPGGSYEQYF
once | TRBJ2-3 | NA | TRBV29-1 | TGCAGCGTTGATTTTAATCAGGGGACAGATACGCAGTATTTT | CSVDFNQGTDTQYF
NA | TRBJ1-1 | NA | TRBV21-1 | TGTGCCAGCAGCAGAGACAGGAACACTGAAGCTTTCTTT | CASSRDRNTEAFF